These 15 T cell receptor beta chains were all obtained from the same sample, sequenced in a study of CD8 T cells in Susac syndrome. Random hexamers served to reverse transcribe roughly 0.5 to 1 ug RNA. MiXCR, applied by TCRdb to the immunoSEQ multiplex PCR reads, yields one record per CDR3 protein. The table lists some 260,000 distinct CDR3 sequences, 85% of them singletons, with over 0.095% in the top ten. The sample comprised CD8+ T cells from PBMCs. All receptors derive from a human donor with multiple sclerosis.

The V gene is TRBV11-2, the J gene TRBJ2-4, with no clear D. The germline V gene has CDR1 SGHAT and CDR2 FQNNGV. The CDR3 loop spans 11 amino acids. V lost 6 bases and J 5 bases, leaving 5 bases between the germline ends. The CDR3 DNA follows: TGTGCCAGCAGGGCAGAAAACATTCAGTACTTC. Protein sequence: CASRAENIQYF.

J is TRBJ2-2 and V is TRBV20-1; 13 bases map to TRBD2. The CDR3 sequence is 18 residues long. Germline lookup yields CDR1 DFQATT and CDR2 SNEGSKA (reference sequence). V was pared by 1 base and J by 0 bases, with 5 bases of the junction left unmatched. The CDR3 nucleotides read TGCAGTGCTAGAGGGAGAACTAGCGGGAGGGCGAACACCGGGGAGCTGTTTTTT. This translates into CSARGRTSGRANTGELFF.

This chain links TRBV7-9 with TRBJ2-1; tentatively, D is TRBD1 (7 bases). The CDR3 extends over 16 amino acids. Germline values: CDR1 SEHNR, CDR2 FQNEAQ (reference sequence). V shed 4 bases and J shed 9 bases, with 22 bases lying between them. This chain's CDR3 is CASSSTTGTLQGEQFF. The CDR3 bases are TGTGCCAGCAGCTCTACGACAGGGACTCTACAAGGTGAGCAGTTCTTC. Full variable domain (outside the CDR3, taken from reference TRBV7-9 and TRBJ2-1): DTGVSQNPRHKITKRGQNVTFRCDPISEHNRLYWYRQTLGQGPEFLTYFQNEAQLEKSRLLSDRFSAERPKGSFSTLEIQRTEQGDSAMYLCASSSTTGTLQGEQFFGPGTRLTVL.

Here the CDR3 reads CASSLSRTGIDNEQFF. The CDR3 nucleotides are TGTGCCAGCAGTTTATCTCGGACAGGGATCGACAATGAGCAGTTCTTC. The chain couples TRBV27 to TRBJ2-1; 8 bases map to TRBD1. CDR3 length equals 16 residues. CDR1 MNHEY and CDR2 SMNVEV come from the germline V gene (reference sequence). J gave up 5 bases and V 0 bases, and 6 bases lay outside the gene matches.

The rearrangement joins TRBV28 to TRBJ2-1; 8 nucleotides line up with TRBD2. The trim removed 4 bases at V and 7 bases at J, leaving 12 bases unmatched. CDR3 length: 16 amino acids. Germline lookup yields CDR1 MDHEN and CDR2 SYDVKM. CDR3 nucleotides: TGTGCCAGCAGTTCCCCCTCGGAGCGGGAGTTGAATGAGCAGTTCTTC. Translating gives CASSSPSERELNEQFF.

This clonotype was seen just once. The genes are TRBV3-1 and TRBJ2-7, with 7 bases lining up with TRBD2. The CDR3 runs to 13 residues. With 3 bases clipped from V and 4 bases from J, the junction kept 3 bases outside the gene matches. Germline loops: CDR1 LGHDT, CDR2 YNNKEL (reference sequence). CDR3 nucleotides: TGTGCCAGCAGCCACCGGACTAGATACGAGCAGTACTTC. It specifies CASSHRTRYEQYF.

The chain links TRBV28 to TRBJ1-1; D possibly corresponds to TRBD1 (5 bases). The ends were cut back, 7 bases at V and 0 bases at J, with 12 bases in the middle. CDR3 length: 14 residues. Looked up from germline, CDR1 is MDHEN and CDR2 is SYDVKM. CDR3 bases: TGTGCCAGCATCCGAGAACAGGTGAACACTGAAGCTTTCTTT. Translation: CASIREQVNTEAFF.

The V and J genes are TRBV7-9 and TRBJ2-7; D is possibly TRBD2 (5 bases). V was pared by 5 bases and J by 2 bases, with 13 bases between. The CDR3 runs to 14 residues. Germline loops: CDR1 SEHNR, CDR2 FQNEAQ (reference sequence). The CDR3 DNA follows: TGTGCCAGCAGCGCCCGACTAAATACCTACGAGCAGTACTTC. Translating it yields CASSARLNTYEQYF.

V usage is TRBV7-9 and J usage is TRBJ2-5; tentatively, D is TRBD2 (6 bases). The CDR3 contains 14 residues. Germline values: CDR1 SEHNR, CDR2 FQNEAQ (reference sequence). V lost 5 bases, J lost 2 bases, and 12 bases lay in between. The CDR3 spells CASSHVSGQETQYF. CDR3 DNA: TGTGCCAGCAGCCACGTGAGCGGGCAAGAGACCCAGTACTTC.

The J gene is TRBJ2-1, the V gene TRBV7-9; D is tentatively TRBD1 or TRBD2 (5 bases each). The CDR3 consists of 16 residues. Germline-derived CDR1 and CDR2 are SEHNR and FQNEAQ (reference sequence). Trimming left V 1 base short and J 5 bases short, with 15 bases between. The CDR3 region has the DNA TGTGCCAGCAGCTTAGTCGAGGGGTTAAGGAACAATGAGCAGTTCTTC. Its protein is CASSLVEGLRNNEQFF. The full variable domain, its missing parts supplied by reference TRBV7-9 and TRBJ2-1, is DTGVSQNPRHKITKRGQNVTFRCDPISEHNRLYWYRQTLGQGPEFLTYFQNEAQLEKSRLLSDRFSAERPKGSFSTLEIQRTEQGDSAMYLCASSLVEGLRNNEQFFGPGTRLTVL.

This chain links TRBV30 with TRBJ1-1; D remains ambiguous. V dropped 5 bases and J dropped 2 bases, with 6 bases sitting between them. This CDR3 has 11 amino acids. Germline V lookup: CDR1 GTSNPN, CDR2 SVGIG (reference sequence). In nucleotides, the CDR3 is TGTGCCTGGGGGTATAACACTGAAGCTTTCTTT. Its protein is CAWGYNTEAFF.

The CDR3 protein is CSVPSSGRSYNEQFF. Written as DNA, the CDR3 is TGCAGCGTACCAAGTAGCGGGAGATCCTACAATGAGCAGTTCTTC. The rearrangement joins TRBV29-1 to TRBJ2-1, with 9 bases aligning to TRBD2. V dropped 6 bases and J dropped 1; count of bases not matched to a gene: 7. The germline V gene has CDR1 SQVTM and CDR2 ANQGSEA. This CDR3 region has 15 residues.

V and J are TRBV2 and TRBJ2-7; D ambiguous. This CDR3 has 14 amino acids. The germline gives CDR1 SNHLY, CDR2 FYNNEI. Trimming took off 3 bases at V and 1 base at J, with 10 bases between the two ends. Here the CDR3 DNA reads TGTGCCAGCAGTGAGCATAGGGAATCCTACGAGCAGTACTTC. Amino acids: CASSEHRESYEQYF.

On this clonotype itself: This CDR3 is missing its conserved last phenylalanine or tryptophan, likely due to a read error. This chain links TRBV27 with TRBJ2-1; TRBD2 is a possible D gene (7 bases). Germline V lookup: CDR1 MNHEY, CDR2 SMNVEV (reference sequence). V lost 7 bases and J lost 3, with 16 bases in between. This CDR3 spans 15 amino acids. The CDR3 reads CASMGGLAVYNEQFL. The CDR3 DNA is TGTGCCAGCATGGGGGGGCTAGCGGTCTACAATGAGCAGTTCCTC.

This chain connects TRBV6-5 to TRBJ2-1; D gene ambiguous. The CDR3 runs 17 residues. The germline V and J ends were trimmed by 0 bases and 10 bases, with 22 bases remaining between them. Germline CDR1 and CDR2: MNHEY and SVGAGI. This CDR3 is CASSYSIGFSAYDEQFF. The CDR3 nucleotides read TGTGCCAGCAGTTACTCGATAGGTTTCTCCGCCTATGACGAGCAGTTCTTC.